This T cell receptor beta chain was captured in a study of beta chain features in type 1 diabetes (dated by TCRdb to the late 2010s). For the study in its entirety: Mean age, gender distribution, total cell number and subset yield were not different between patients and healthy donors. A total of around 110,000,000 sorted cells were examined across all samples, and a strong correlation was observed between cell number per subset and RNA yield. The study compared TCRB repertoires of sorted circulating CD4+ T cell subsets between recently diagnosed type 1 diabetes patients and matched healthy donors. Naive and central memory subsets were obtained from all 30 or so donors, but regulatory and stem cell-like memory subsets were isolated from only 8 patients and roughly eight healthy donors.

On this clone: It lacks a known antigen. One base away there is no much larger clone; base qualities are not given.

Summary of the overall study and its limitations: Naive, central memory and regulatory TCRB repertoires appeared to be more similar among patients than among healthy donors. Because the HLA sub-analyses included only small numbers of individuals, any influence of HLA type on TCRB rearrangement was left unresolved. PCR might favor shorter templates, but patient and control samples were amplified and corrected together, so any skew would affect both groups equally. Because cDNA rather than genomic DNA was sequenced, highly expressing activated cells could have been over-represented, although no difference in activation and CD3 levels was found between groups. In all four CD4+ subsets, TCRB CDR3 length was moderately but significantly shorter in type 1 diabetes patients. At VDJ recombination sites, patients with type 1 diabetes made fewer insertions and deleted more nucleotides, a pattern implying thymic rearrangement abnormalities.

From each donor, a single peripheral blood sample of 95 to 150 mL on average was drawn into heparinised tubes. A BD FACSAria II and a panel including CD45RO, CCR7, CD25, CD127, CD95 and CD27 were used to sort naive, central memory, regulatory and stem cell-like memory CD4+ T cells. All sorted populations exceeded 98% purity. PBMCs were isolated immediately by Lymphoprep density gradient centrifugation and stained directly without culture. So that batch effects would be minimized, each experiment stained and sorted samples in pairs, pairing one healthy donor with one patient. The entire amount of isolated RNA was reverse transcribed using the High Capacity cDNA Reverse Transcription Kit, so the sequenced TCRB transcripts were expressed ones. Deep immunoSEQ sequencing was applied to naive, central memory and regulatory T cell samples, giving an average of around 3.4 million total reads per sample. Sorted cells were lysed in RLT buffer, and RNA was extracted using DNase-treated RNeasy Micro or Mini kits according to cell number. Each cell subset was processed on its own to prevent cross-contamination, while patient and healthy donor samples were processed together. The immunoSEQ multiplex PCR was used to amplify TCRB sequences from cDNA, generating 87-bp fragments that spanned the CDR3 region. Amplicons were sequenced on the Illumina HiSeq platform. Processing in the source paper ran as follows. Synthetic template baselines were used to correct PCR bias computationally, reads within Hamming distance 2 were collapsed together, and singletons that could not be merged were discarded. Reads were aligned against IMGT to assign V, D and J genes, CDR3 length and insertions or deletions at six rearrangement sites. Within each subset, clonotype counts were normalized to the number of sorted cells before true diversity and Gini coefficients were calculated with the tcR R package. Repertoire sharing was quantified using the overlap coefficient calculated on TCRB nucleotide sequences. As a proxy for the pre-selection repertoire, out-of-frame TCRB sequences from naive cells were analyzed. TCRdb carries this immuneACCESS record with in-frame sequences only. Its versions omit some clonotypes, under half of them owing to an unresolved V gene in the studies checked, with the rest unexplained. That table is the source of V, J and clone size, and D and trimming were worked out from the DNA. For this sample there are over 500,000 clones; less than 20% appear just once. Of the sample, 0.09% to 0.095% falls within the top ten clones.

CDR1 SNHLY and CDR2 FYNNEI were looked up in the germline V gene. V is pared back by 6 bases and J by 4 bases, with 10 bases lying between the germline termini. The CDR3 numbers 13 residues from cysteine through phenylalanine. Only the CDR3 part of the read is kept: 39 bases, read in frame from the first base. This TCR came from a young man in good health. The material sequenced was naive CD4+ T cells from blood. The cell subset or site label, read with the paper, signifies: true naive CD4+ T cells. The rearrangement combines TRBV2 with TRBJ1-5; the D region possibly corresponds to TRBD1 (5 bases align). The DNA reads as follows: TGTGCCAGCAGGGTTGGGGGAAATCAGCCCCAGCATTTT. Its coded protein is CASRVGGNQPQHF.